These 9 T cell receptor beta chains were all obtained from the same sample, sequenced in a study of beta chain features in type 1 diabetes. Points from the study as a whole: Patients with Type 1 diabetes showed moderately but significantly shorter TCRB CDR3s in all four CD4+ subsets.

Their antigens remain unidentified. The whole isolated RNA underwent reverse transcription, so sequencing captured expressed TCRB transcripts. The method was immunoSEQ multiplex PCR; TCRdb's version includes in-frame clones alone and lacks a portion of them. The data show under 350,000 clones, with less than 30% seen just once and approximately 0.011% held by the top ten. Sequenced input: naive CD4+ T cells from blood. The source is a woman under 40 with type 1 diabetes.

This clone was found a few times. This chain links TRBV9 with TRBJ1-2, with a possible D match to TRBD1 (6 bases). Trimming cost V 0 bases and J 0 bases, with 6 bases left between them. Germline V gene data show CDR1 as SGDLS and CDR2 as YYNGEE. This CDR3 comprises 14 residues. The CDR3 region has the DNA TGTGCCAGCAGCGTAGGACAGGCTAACTATGGCTACACCTTC. Protein: CASSVGQANYGYTF.

The chain uses TRBV29-1 and TRBJ1-4; weak D call: TRBD1 (6 bases). V lost 0 bases and J lost 16, with 18 bases in between. The germline CDR1 and CDR2 sequences are SQVTM and ANQGSEA. CDR3 length: 13 amino acids. CDR3 bases: TGCAGCGTTGAAGAGGGACGGGCAGGGGATCGGTTTTTT. Protein sequence: CSVEEGRAGDRFF.

The rearrangement links TRBV30 to TRBJ2-7, with 8 bases fitting TRBD2. Trimming cost V 1 base and J 6 bases; bases outside gene matches: 5. Looked up from germline, CDR1 is GTSNPN and CDR2 is SVGIG (reference sequence). The CDR3 totals 13 residues. The CDR3 loop is CAWSAGGPLEQYF. CDR3 coding DNA: TGTGCCTGGAGTGCGGGAGGGCCCCTCGAGCAGTACTTC.

This clone was seen a handful of times. This chain uses TRBV18 with TRBJ2-3; 11 nucleotides agree with TRBD2. The CDR3 runs to 15 residues. Trimming removed 4 bases from V and 0 bases from J; junction bases left unmatched: 0. Germline CDR1 KGHSH, CDR2 LQKENI. CDR3 amino acids: CASSRTSGSTDTQYF. For the CDR3, the DNA is TGTGCCAGCTCACGGACTAGCGGGAGCACAGATACGCAGTATTTT.

This clone was counted only a few times. The rearrangement links TRBV30 to TRBJ1-3; no clear D gene. V dropped 0 bases and J dropped 0 bases, with 9 bases sitting between them. Germline loops: CDR1 GTSNPN, CDR2 SVGIG (reference sequence). This CDR3 comprises 15 residues. Here the CDR3 reads CAWSVVPSSGNTIYF. CDR3 nucleotide sequence: TGTGCCTGGAGTGTTGTCCCGAGCTCTGGAAACACCATATATTTT.

The genes are TRBV2 and TRBJ2-1; D remains unclear. There are 14 residues in the CDR3. In germline, CDR1 is SNHLY, CDR2 FYNNEI. V lost 0 bases and J lost 8, with 11 bases in between. CDR3 sequence: CASSEARFRDEQFF. In nucleotides, the CDR3 is TGTGCCAGCAGTGAAGCGCGATTCCGGGATGAGCAGTTCTTC.

This clone turned up a few times. The CDR3 region has the DNA TGTGCCAGCAGCTACAGGGACAATCAGCCCCAGCATTTT. Encoded protein: CASSYRDNQPQHF. This chain joins TRBV7-9 and TRBJ1-5; D is perhaps TRBD1 (6 bases). The germline gives CDR1 SEHNR, CDR2 FQNEAQ (reference sequence). This CDR3 contains 13 residues. V dropped 4 bases and J dropped 3 bases, with 7 bases sitting between them.

Only a few counts were recorded for this clone. V and J are TRBV29-1 and TRBJ1-1, with D unclear. CDR3 length equals 11 residues. The V gene lost 1 base and the J gene lost 9 bases, with 9 bases spanning the gap. CDR1 and CDR2 (germline): SQVTM, ANQGSEA. Here the CDR3 reads CSVEVAGKAFF. CDR3 DNA: TGCAGCGTTGAAGTGGCGGGTAAAGCTTTCTTT.

This clone was seen a few times. This sequence joins TRBV6-6 and TRBJ1-5; perhaps TRBD1 as D (6 bases). CDR3 length: 12 residues. The germline V and J ends were trimmed by 6 bases and 5 bases, with 8 bases remaining between them. Germline V gives CDR1 MNHNY, CDR2 SVGAGI (reference sequence). The CDR3 coding sequence is TGTGCCAGCAGGGACAGTTATCAGCCCCAGCATTTT. Translation: CASRDSYQPQHF.